In this sample, the clone carrying this T cell receptor (beta chain) turned up a few times. The target antigen is unknown. This sample was included in a study of somatic mutations in cytotoxic T cells in rheumatoid arthritis. Study at large: Using a FACSAria II or Sony SH800, a portion of the V beta antibody-stained T-cell populations were flow-sorted at nearly 100% purity, and among those populations were V beta1+ cells that were then sequenced for TCRB.

Sequencing used immunoSEQ multiplex PCR; TCRdb keeps in-frame clones, though not all of them. The sample lists 6,000 or so clones, approximately 70% occurring once. Trimming at V came to 5 bases and at J to 5 bases, leaving 11 bases not matched to a gene. The germline CDR1 and CDR2 sequences are LGHNA and YSLEER. This CDR3 has 15 amino acids. The study, taken as a whole, reports: No age-related increase in CD8+ clonality was seen in healthy controls, but one was seen in rheumatoid arthritis patients.

The origin of this receptor is a woman in her 50s in good health. V and J are TRBV4-3 and TRBJ2-5, with TRBD1 identical over 7 bases. Sequenced input: CD8+ T cells sorted from blood. The CDR3 DNA reads TGCGCCAGCAGCACCACGGACAGGTTCGGTGAGACCCAGTACTTC. Its translation: CASSTTDRFGETQYF.